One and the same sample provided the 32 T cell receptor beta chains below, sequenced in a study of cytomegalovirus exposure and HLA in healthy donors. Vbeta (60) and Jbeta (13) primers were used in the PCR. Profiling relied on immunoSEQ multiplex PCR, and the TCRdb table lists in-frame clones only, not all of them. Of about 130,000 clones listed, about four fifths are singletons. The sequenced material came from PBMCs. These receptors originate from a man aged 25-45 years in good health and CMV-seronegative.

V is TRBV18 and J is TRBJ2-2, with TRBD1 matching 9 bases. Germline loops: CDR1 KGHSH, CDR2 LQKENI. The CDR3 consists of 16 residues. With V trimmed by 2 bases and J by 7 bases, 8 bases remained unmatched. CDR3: CASSPYSDRGIGELFF. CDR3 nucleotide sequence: TGTGCCAGCTCACCATACTCGGACAGGGGAATCGGGGAGCTGTTTTTT. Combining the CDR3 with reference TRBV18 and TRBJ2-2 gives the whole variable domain NAGVMQNPRHLVRRRGQEARLRCSPMKGHSHVYWYRQLPEEGLKFMVYLQKENIIDESGMPKERFSAEFPKEGPSILRIQQVVRGDSAAYFCASSPYSDRGIGELFFGEGSRLTVL.

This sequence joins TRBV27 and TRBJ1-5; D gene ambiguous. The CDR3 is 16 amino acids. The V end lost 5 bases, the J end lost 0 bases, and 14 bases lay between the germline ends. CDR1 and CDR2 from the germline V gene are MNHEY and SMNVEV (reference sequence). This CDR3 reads CASSPRQIYSNQPQHF. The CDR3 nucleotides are TGTGCCAGCAGTCCCCGTCAGATATATAGCAATCAGCCCCAGCATTTT.

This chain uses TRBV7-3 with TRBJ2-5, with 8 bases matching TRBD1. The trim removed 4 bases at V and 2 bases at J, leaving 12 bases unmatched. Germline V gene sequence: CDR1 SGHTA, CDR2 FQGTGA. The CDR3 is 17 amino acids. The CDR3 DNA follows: TGTGCCAGCAGCTCCCGTTTCGGGACAGGAGATCAAGAGACCCAGTACTTC. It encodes CASSSRFGTGDQETQYF.

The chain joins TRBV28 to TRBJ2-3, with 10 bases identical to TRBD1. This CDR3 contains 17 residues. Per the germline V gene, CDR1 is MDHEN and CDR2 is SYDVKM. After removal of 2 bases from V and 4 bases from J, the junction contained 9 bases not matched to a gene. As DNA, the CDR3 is TGTGCCAGCAGTTTAGCGATCGGACAGGGGGTGGCAGATACGCAGTATTTT. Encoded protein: CASSLAIGQGVADTQYF. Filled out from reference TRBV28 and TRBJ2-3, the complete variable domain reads DVKVTQSSRYLVKRTGEKVFLECVQDMDHENMFWYRQDPGLGLRLIYFSYDVKMKEKGDIPEGYSVSREKKERFSLILESASTNQTSMYLCASSLAIGQGVADTQYFGPGTRLTVL.

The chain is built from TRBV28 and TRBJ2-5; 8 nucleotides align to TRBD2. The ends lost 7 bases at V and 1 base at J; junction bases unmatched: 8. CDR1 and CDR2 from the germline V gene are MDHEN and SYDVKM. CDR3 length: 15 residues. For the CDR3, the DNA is TGTGCCAGCATGGGAGCGGGGGCCACCCAAGAGACCCAGTACTTC. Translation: CASMGAGATQETQYF.

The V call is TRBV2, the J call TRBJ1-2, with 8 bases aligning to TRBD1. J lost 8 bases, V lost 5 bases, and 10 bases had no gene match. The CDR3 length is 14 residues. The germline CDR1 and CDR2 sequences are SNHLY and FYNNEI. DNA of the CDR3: TGTGCCAGCAGTTCAAGGACAGGGTTTGGGGGCTACACCTTC. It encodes CASSSRTGFGGYTF.

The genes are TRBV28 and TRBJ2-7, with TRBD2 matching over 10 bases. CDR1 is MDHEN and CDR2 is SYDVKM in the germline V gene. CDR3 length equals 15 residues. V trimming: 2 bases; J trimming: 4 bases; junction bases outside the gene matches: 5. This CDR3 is CASSLQRGGRYEQYF. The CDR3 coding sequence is TGTGCCAGCAGTTTACAGCGGGGGGGTCGGTACGAGCAGTACTTC. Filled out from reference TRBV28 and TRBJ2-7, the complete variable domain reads DVKVTQSSRYLVKRTGEKVFLECVQDMDHENMFWYRQDPGLGLRLIYFSYDVKMKEKGDIPEGYSVSREKKERFSLILESASTNQTSMYLCASSLQRGGRYEQYFGPGTRLTVT.

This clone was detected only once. The CDR3 region is CASSVSGSYEQYF. CDR3 bases: TGTGCCAGCAGCGTATCCGGCTCCTACGAGCAGTACTTC. The chain combines TRBV9 with TRBJ2-7; D remains unclear. Trimming cost V 1 base and J 0 bases, with 5 bases left between them. The CDR3 has 13 amino acids. Per germline, CDR1 SGDLS and CDR2 YYNGEE.

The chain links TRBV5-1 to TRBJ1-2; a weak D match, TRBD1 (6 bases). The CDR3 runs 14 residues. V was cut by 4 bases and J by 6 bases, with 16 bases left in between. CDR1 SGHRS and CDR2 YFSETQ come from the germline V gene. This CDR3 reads CASSDRQEAHGYTF. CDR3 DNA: TGCGCCAGCAGCGACCGACAGGAGGCGCATGGCTACACCTTC.

CDR3 nucleotide sequence: TGTGCCAGCATCCAGACAGCCAACTCTGGAAACACCATATATTTT. It is translated as CASIQTANSGNTIYF. V usage is TRBV6-6 and J usage is TRBJ1-3; maybe TRBD1 (5 bases). From germline, CDR1 is MNHNY and CDR2 SVGAGI (reference sequence). The ends were cut back, 7 bases at V and 0 bases at J, with 13 bases in the middle. The CDR3 length is 15 residues.

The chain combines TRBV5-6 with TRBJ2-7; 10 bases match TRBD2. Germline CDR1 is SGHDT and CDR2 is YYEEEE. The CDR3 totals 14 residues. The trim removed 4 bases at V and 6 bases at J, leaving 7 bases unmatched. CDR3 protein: CASSTLAGYPEQYF. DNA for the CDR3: TGTGCCAGCAGCACACTAGCGGGATATCCCGAGCAGTACTTC.

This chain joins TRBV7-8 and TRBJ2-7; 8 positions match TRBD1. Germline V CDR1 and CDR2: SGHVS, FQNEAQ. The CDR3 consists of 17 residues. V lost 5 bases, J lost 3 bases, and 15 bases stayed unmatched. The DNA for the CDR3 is TGTGCCAGCAGCGAGGGACAGGCGAAACTTTTCGACTACGAGCAGTACTTC. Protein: CASSEGQAKLFDYEQYF.

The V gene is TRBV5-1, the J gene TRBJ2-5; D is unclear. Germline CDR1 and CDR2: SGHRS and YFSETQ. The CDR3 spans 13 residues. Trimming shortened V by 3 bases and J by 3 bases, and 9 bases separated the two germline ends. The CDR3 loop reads CASSWSWKETQYF. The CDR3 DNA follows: TGCGCCAGCAGCTGGAGCTGGAAAGAGACCCAGTACTTC.

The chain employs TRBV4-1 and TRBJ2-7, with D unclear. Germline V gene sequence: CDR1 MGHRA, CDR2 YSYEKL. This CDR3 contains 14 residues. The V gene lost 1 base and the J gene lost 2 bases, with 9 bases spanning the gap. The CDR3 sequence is CASSQGALTYEQYF. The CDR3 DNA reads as TGCGCCAGCAGCCAAGGTGCGCTCACCTACGAGCAGTACTTC.

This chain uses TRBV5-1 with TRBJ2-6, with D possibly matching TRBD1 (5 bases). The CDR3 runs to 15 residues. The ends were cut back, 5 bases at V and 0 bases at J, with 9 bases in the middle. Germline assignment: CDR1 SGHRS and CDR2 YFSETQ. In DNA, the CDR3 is TGCGCCAGCAGTCCAGGGAACTCTGGGGCCAACGTCCTGACTTTC. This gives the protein CASSPGNSGANVLTF. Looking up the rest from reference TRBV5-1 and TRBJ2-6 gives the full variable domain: KAGVTQTPRYLIKTRGQQVTLSCSPISGHRSVSWYQQTPGQGLQFLFEYFSETQRNKGNFPGRFSGRQFSNSRSEMNVSTLELGDSALYLCASSPGNSGANVLTFGAGSRLTVL.

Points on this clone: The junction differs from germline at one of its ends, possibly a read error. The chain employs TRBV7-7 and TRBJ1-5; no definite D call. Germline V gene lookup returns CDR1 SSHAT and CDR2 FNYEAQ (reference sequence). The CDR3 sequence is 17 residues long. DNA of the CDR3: TGTGCTAGCAGCTTTTTTCGGATGTCTGGGCCCCATCAGCCCCAGCATTTT. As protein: CASSFFRMSGPHQPQHF.

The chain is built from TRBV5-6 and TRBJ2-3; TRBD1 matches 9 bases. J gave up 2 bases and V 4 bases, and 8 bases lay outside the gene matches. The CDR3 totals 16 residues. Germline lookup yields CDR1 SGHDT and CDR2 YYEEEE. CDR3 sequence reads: CASSRTRDRVTDTQYF. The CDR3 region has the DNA TGTGCCAGCAGCCGTACCCGGGACAGGGTCACAGATACGCAGTATTTT. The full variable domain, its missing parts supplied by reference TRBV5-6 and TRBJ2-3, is DAGVTQSPTHLIKTRGQQVTLRCSPKSGHDTVSWYQQALGQGPQFIFQYYEEEERQRGNFPDRFSGHQFPNYSSELNVNALLLGDSALYLCASSRTRDRVTDTQYFGPGTRLTVL.

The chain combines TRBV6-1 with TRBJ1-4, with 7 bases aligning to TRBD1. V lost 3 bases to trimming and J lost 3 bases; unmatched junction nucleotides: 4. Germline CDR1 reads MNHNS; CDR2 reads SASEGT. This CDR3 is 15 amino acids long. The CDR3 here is CASSELQGSNEKLFF. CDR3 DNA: TGTGCCAGCAGTGAGTTACAGGGGTCTAATGAAAAACTGTTTTTT.

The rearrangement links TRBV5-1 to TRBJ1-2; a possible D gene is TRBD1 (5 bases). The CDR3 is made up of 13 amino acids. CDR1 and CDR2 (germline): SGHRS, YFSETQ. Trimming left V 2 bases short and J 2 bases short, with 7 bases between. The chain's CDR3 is CASSFDSNYGYTF. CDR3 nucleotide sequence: TGCGCCAGCAGCTTCGACAGCAACTATGGCTACACCTTC. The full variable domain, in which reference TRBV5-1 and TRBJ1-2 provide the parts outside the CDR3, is KAGVTQTPRYLIKTRGQQVTLSCSPISGHRSVSWYQQTPGQGLQFLFEYFSETQRNKGNFPGRFSGRQFSNSRSEMNVSTLELGDSALYLCASSFDSNYGYTFGSGTRLTVV.

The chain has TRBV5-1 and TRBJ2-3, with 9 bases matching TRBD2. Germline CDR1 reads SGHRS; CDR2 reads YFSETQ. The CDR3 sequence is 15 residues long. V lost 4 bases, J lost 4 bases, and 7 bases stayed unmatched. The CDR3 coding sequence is TGCGCCAGCAGCCTAAGACTAGCGGAGCCAGATACGCAGTATTTT. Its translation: CASSLRLAEPDTQYF.

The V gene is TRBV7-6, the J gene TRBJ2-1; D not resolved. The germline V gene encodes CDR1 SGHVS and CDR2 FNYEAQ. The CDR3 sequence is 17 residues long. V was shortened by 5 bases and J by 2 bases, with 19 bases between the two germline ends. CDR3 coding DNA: TGTGCCAGCAGCCTCGACTCCCGTAGGTCCCCCTACAATGAGCAGTTCTTC. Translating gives CASSLDSRRSPYNEQFF.

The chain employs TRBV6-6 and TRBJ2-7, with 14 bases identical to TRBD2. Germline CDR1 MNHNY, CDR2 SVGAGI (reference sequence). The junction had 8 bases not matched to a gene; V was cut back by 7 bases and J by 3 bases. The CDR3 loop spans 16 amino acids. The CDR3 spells CASIQGLAGVNYEQYF. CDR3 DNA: TGTGCCAGCATTCAGGGACTAGCGGGAGTAAACTACGAGCAGTACTTC.

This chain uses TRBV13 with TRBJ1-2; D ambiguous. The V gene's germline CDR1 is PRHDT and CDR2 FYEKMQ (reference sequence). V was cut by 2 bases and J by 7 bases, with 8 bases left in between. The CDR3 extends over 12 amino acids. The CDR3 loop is CASSLLGFGYTF. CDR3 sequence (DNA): TGTGCCAGCAGCTTACTGGGCTTTGGCTACACCTTC. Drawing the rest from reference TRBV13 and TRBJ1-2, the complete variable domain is AAGVIQSPRHLIKEKRETATLKCYPIPRHDTVYWYQQGPGQDPQFLISFYEKMQSDKGSIPDRFSAQQFSDYHSELNMSSLELGDSALYFCASSLLGFGYTFGSGTRLTVV.

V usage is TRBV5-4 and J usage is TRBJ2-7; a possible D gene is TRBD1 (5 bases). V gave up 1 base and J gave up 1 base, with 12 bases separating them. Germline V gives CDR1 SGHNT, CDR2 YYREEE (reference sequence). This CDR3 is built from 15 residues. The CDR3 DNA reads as TGTGCCAGCAGCTTGTGGCAGGGCACTTCCTACGAGCAGTACTTC. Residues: CASSLWQGTSYEQYF.

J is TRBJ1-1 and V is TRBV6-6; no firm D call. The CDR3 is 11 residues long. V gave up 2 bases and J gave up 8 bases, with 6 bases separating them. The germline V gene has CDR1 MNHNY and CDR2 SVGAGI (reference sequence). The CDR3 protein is CASSYQVEAFF. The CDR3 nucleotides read TGTGCCAGCAGTTACCAGGTGGAAGCTTTCTTT.

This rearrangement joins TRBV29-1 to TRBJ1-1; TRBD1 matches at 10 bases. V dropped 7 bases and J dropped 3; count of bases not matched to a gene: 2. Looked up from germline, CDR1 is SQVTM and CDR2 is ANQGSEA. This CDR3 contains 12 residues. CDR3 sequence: CSAGTGDTEAFF. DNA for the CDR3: TGCAGCGCCGGGACAGGGGACACTGAAGCTTTCTTT.

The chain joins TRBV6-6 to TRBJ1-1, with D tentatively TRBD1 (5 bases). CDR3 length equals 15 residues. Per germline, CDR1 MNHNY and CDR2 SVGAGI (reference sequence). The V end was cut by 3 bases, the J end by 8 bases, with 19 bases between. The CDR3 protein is CASSYRTKTASEAFF. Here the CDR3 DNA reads TGTGCCAGCAGTTATCGGACAAAAACGGCGTCCGAAGCTTTCTTT.

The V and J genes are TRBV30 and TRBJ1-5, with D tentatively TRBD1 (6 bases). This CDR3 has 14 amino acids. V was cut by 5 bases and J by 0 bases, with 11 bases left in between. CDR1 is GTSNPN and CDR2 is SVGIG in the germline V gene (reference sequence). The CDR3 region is CAWGQPDSNQPQHF. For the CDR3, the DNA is TGTGCCTGGGGACAGCCCGATAGCAATCAGCCCCAGCATTTT.

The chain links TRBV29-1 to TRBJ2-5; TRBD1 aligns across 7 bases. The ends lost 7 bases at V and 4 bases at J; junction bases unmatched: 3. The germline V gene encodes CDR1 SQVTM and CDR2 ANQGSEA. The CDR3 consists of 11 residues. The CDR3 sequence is CSGYRGETQYF. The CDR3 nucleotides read TGCAGCGGATACAGGGGAGAGACCCAGTACTTC.

The CDR3 spells CASSHGTGQYF. CDR3 in DNA: TGCGCCAGCAGCCACGGGACTGGGCAGTATTTT. The chain joins TRBV4-3 to TRBJ2-3, with D perhaps matching TRBD2 (6 bases). CDR1 is LGHNA and CDR2 is YSLEER in the germline V gene. This CDR3 has 11 amino acids. V was trimmed by 3 bases and J by 11 bases, leaving 9 bases between them.

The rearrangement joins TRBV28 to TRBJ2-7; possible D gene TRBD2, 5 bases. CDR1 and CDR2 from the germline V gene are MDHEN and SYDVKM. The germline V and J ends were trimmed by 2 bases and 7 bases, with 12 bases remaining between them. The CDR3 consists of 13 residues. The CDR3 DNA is TGTGCCAGCAGTTTAGCACTAGTACGGGAGCAGTACTTC. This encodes CASSLALVREQYF.

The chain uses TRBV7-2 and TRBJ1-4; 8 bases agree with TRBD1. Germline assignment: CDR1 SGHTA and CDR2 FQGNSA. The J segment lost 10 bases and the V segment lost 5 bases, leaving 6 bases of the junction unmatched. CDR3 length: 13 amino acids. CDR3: CASSPAQGAKLFF. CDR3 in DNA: TGTGCCAGCAGCCCCGCGCAGGGGGCAAAACTGTTTTTT. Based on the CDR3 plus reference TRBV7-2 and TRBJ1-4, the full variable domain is GAGVSQSPSNKVTEKGKDVELRCDPISGHTALYWYRQSLGQGLEFLIYFQGNSAPDKSGLPSDRFSAERTGGSVSTLTIQRTQQEDSAVYLCASSPAQGAKLFFGSGTQLSVL.